This T cell receptor (beta chain) was profiled in a study of cytomegalovirus exposure and HLA in healthy donors. Overall study context: The roughly 110 validation repertoires were produced on the same platform as the 550 to 750 repertoires of the first cohort. This was reported in a later analysis.

Looked up from germline, CDR1 is GTSNPN and CDR2 is SVGIG (reference sequence). Trimming at V came to 2 bases and at J to 6 bases, leaving 8 bases not matched to a gene. The CDR3 is 15 residues long. Study findings and constraints: Cytomegalovirus-associated TCR beta chains were listed, numbering 164. Among the CMV-associated chains, three were confirmed in vitro as specific for CMV antigens.

TCRdb keeps only in-frame clones here, not all; method: immunoSEQ multiplex PCR. The repertoire consists of under 200,000 clones, with 86% occurring once and the leading ten covering approximately 2%. As regards this clone: Antigen unknown.

The sequenced sample consisted of PBMCs. The genes are TRBV30 and TRBJ1-3; TRBD1 agrees at 9 bases. The receptor's source is a young woman in good health and CMV-seronegative. CDR3 residues: CAWSPTDRGLNTIYF. As DNA, the CDR3 is TGTGCCTGGAGTCCTACGGACAGGGGACTAAACACCATATATTTT. The whole variable domain, remainder taken from reference TRBV30 and TRBJ1-3, is SQTIHQWPATLVQPVGSPLSLECTVEGTSNPNLYWYRQAAGRGLQLLFYSVGIGQISSEVPQNLSASRPQDRQFILSSKKLLLSDSGFYLCAWSPTDRGLNTIYFGEGSWLTVV.